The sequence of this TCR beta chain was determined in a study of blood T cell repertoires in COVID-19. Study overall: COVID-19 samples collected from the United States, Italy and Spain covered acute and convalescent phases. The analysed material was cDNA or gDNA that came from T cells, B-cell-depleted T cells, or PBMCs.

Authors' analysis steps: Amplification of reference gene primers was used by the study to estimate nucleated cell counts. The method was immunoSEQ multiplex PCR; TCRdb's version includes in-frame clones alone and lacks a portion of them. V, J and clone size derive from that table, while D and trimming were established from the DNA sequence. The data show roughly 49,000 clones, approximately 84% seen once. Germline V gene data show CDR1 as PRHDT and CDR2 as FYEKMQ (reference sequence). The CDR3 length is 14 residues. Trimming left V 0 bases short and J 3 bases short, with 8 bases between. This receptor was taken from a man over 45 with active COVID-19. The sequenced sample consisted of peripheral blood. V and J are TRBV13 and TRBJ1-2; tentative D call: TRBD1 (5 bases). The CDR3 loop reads CASSLGAGDYGYTF. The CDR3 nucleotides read TGTGCCAGCAGCTTAGGGGCGGGGGACTATGGCTACACCTTC.